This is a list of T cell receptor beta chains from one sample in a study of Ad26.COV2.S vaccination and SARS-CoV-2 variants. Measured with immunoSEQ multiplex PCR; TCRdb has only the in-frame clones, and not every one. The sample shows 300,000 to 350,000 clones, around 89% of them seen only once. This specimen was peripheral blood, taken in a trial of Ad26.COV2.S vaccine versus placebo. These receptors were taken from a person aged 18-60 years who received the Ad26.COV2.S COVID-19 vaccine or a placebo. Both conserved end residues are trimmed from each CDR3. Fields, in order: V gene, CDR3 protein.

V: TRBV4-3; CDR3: ASSQEGDREGTDTQY
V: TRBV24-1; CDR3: ATSENSYNEQF
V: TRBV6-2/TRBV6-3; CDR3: ASSTGGGSTQY
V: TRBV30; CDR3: AWKGRATGELF
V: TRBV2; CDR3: ASSEQGAGEKLF
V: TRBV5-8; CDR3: ASSAWTGRTYNEQF
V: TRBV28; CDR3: AAGGHPSYTQY
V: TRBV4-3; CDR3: ASSLNGGANEKLF
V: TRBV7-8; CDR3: ASSFYSKPAADSPLH
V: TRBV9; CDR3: ASSVVLGQGIGEQY
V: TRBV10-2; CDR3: ASSDLAGVGTEAF
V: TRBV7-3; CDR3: ARTTGGYGYT
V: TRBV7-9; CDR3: ASSPRTSGRVNTGELF
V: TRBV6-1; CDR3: ASSEELHPGNQPQH
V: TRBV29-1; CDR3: SVEGTGPENYGYT
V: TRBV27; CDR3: ASSSSDRGGKLF
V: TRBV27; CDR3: ASSGKERGHRYGYT
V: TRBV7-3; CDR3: ASSLTGQFSDTQY
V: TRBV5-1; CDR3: ASSSFDSTGELF
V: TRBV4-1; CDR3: ASSQPGQGANEQY
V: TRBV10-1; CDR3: ASNRPSYEQY
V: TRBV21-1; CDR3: ASNELF
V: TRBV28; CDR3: ASSPPYGSNYEQY
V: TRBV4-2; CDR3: ASSLTSGGRNEQF
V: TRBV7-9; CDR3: ASSSPGTVNTEAF
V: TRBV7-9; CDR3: ASSSQRDTGRYEQY
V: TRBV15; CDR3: ATSWSRESYEQY